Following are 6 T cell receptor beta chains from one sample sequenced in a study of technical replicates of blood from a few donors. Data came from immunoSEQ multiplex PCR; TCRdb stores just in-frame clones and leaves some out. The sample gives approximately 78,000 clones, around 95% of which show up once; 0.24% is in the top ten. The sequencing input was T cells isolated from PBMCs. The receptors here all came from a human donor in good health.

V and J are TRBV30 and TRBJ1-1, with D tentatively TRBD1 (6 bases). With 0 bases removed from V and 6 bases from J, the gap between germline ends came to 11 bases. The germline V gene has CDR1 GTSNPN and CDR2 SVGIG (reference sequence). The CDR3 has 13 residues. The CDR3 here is CAWSVQGVSEAFF. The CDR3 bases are TGTGCCTGGAGTGTACAGGGCGTATCTGAAGCTTTCTTT.

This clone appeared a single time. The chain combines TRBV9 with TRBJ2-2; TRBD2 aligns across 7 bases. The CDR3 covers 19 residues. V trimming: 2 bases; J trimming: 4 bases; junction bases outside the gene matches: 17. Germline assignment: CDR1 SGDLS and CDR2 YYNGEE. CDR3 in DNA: TGTGCCAGCAGCGTCAGGGTGGGGGGGGATACGGCGGGCACCGGGGAGCTGTTTTTT. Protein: CASSVRVGGDTAGTGELFF.

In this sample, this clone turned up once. The CDR3 region is CASSWRGTGPNEKLFF. CDR3 coding DNA: TGTGCCAGCAGTTGGAGGGGGACAGGACCTAATGAAAAACTGTTTTTT. The chain has TRBV27 and TRBJ1-4, with TRBD1 identical over 8 bases. J gave up 3 bases and V 4 bases, and 7 bases lay outside the gene matches. The CDR3 totals 16 residues. Germline V gives CDR1 MNHEY, CDR2 SMNVEV (reference sequence).

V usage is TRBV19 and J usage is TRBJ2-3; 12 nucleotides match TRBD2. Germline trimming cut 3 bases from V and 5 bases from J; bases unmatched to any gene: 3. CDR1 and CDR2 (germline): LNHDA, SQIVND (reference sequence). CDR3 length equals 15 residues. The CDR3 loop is CASSMASGRGDTQYF. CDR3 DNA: TGTGCCAGTAGTATGGCTAGCGGGAGGGGAGATACGCAGTATTTT.

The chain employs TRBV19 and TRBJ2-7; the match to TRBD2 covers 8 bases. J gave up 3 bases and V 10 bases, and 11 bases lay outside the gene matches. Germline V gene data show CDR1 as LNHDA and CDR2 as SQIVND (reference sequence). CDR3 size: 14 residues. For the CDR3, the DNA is TGTGCCACCCACCCCGGGAGCGGGAGCTACGAGCAGTACTTC. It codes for CATHPGSGSYEQYF.

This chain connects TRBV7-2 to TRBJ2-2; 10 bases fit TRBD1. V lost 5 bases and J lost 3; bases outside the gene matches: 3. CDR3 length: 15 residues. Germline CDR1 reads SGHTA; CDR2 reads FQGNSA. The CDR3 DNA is TGTGCCAGCAGCCCGGACAGGGGGTACACCGGGGAGCTGTTTTTT. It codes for CASSPDRGYTGELFF.